This T cell receptor (beta chain) comes out of a study of identical twins. The study's findings and limits: Weaker excess twin sharing was seen among beta out-of-frame sequences. In monozygotic twins, models underestimated the sharing of out-of-frame TCR alpha. Clonotypes of the beta chain that were abundant in cord blood carried fewer insertions (memory repertoires showed none). Potential partial confounding of zero-insertion analyses by invariant MAIT and iNKT cells was noted.

This clonotype was observed many times. Its antigen is not identified. The CDR3 is 14 amino acids. V was clipped by 6 bases and J by 2 bases, with 8 bases between them. TCRdb fed the 5' RACE reads into MiXCR, producing one record per CDR3 protein. The repertoire has roughly 230,000 distinct CDR3 sequences, roughly 8% of them found once; the top ten carry over 2.5%. This same sample was also part of a study on yellow fever vaccine responses in identical twins.

This sequence originates from a woman aged 18-35 years in good health. The genes are TRBV12-3 or TRBV12-4 and TRBJ2-6; D gene ambiguous. What was sequenced was CD8+ T cells sorted from blood. The chain's CDR3 is CASRAVAGANVLTF. CDR3 DNA sequence: TGTGCCAGCAGGGCGGTTGCTGGGGCCAACGTCCTGACTTTC.